These 2 T cell receptor beta chains came from one sample sequenced in a study of cytomegalovirus exposure and HLA in healthy donors (dated by TCRdb to about 2017). Receptor libraries were prepared by the immunoSEQ multiplex PCR assay. For the multiplex PCR, a mixture combining 60 forward primers for TCR Vbeta segments and 13 reverse primers for TCR Jbeta segments was used. As stored in TCRdb, this immuneACCESS dataset retains in-frame rearrangements with V and J assigned. A fraction of the clones does not appear; measured against another copy, unresolved V genes explain less than half of the discrepancy, and the remainder lacks a known reason. This sample's table carries some 130,000 clones. Approximately 1.7% of the sample is held by the ten biggest clonotypes. Sequenced input: PBMCs. These TCRs come from a middle-aged woman in good health and CMV-seropositive.

The V gene is TRBV5-4, the J gene TRBJ2-1; D unresolved. CDR3 length: 15 residues. The ends were cut back, 4 bases at V and 5 bases at J, with 16 bases in the middle. The germline CDR1 and CDR2 sequences are SGHNT and YYREEE (reference sequence). CDR3 protein: CASSLSMHGDNEQFF. CDR3 in DNA: TGTGCCAGCAGCCTGTCTATGCACGGAGACAATGAGCAGTTCTTC.

The V gene is TRBV9, the J gene TRBJ2-5, with 7 positions matching TRBD2. This CDR3 comprises 16 residues. The V segment lost 3 bases and the J segment 4 bases; nucleotides outside the gene matches: 12. Per germline, CDR1 SGDLS and CDR2 YYNGEE. CDR3 nucleotides: TGTGCCAGCAGCGAAGGTGGGAGGGATTTCGGAGAGACCCAGTACTTC. Its translation is CASSEGGRDFGETQYF. Full variable domain (outside the CDR3, taken from reference TRBV9 and TRBJ2-5): DSGVTQTPKHLITATGQRVTLRCSPRSGDLSVYWYQQSLDQGLQFLIQYYNGEERAKGNILERFSAQQFPDLHSELNLSSLELGDSALYFCASSEGGRDFGETQYFGPGTRLLVL.